Below, 30 T cell receptor beta chains from the same sample are listed, as sequenced in a study of identical twins' blood T cells. TCRdb used MiXCR to reprocess the 5' RACE reads, holding one entry per CDR3 protein. The sample lists hundreds of thousands of distinct CDR3 sequences; roughly 27% were seen once. What was sequenced was PBMCs. The receptors shown here come from a woman between 18 and 50 years old in good health.

This clonotype was detected ten times or more. The V and J genes are TRBV20-1 and TRBJ2-1, with 9 bases fitting TRBD2. This CDR3 has 15 amino acids. Losses at the gene ends were 1 base for V and 6 bases for J; bases not matched to a gene: 7. CDR1 is DFQATT and CDR2 is SNEGSKA in the germline V gene (reference sequence). In nucleotides, the CDR3 is TGCAGTGCTAGAGCCGGGACTAGCATCTCCAATGAGCAGTTCTTC. It translates to CSARAGTSISNEQFF.

The CDR3 coding sequence is TGTGCCAGCTCACCGTCGGGGCGGGGAGAGACCCAGTACTTC. This gives the protein CASSPSGRGETQYF. J is TRBJ2-5 and V is TRBV18; a weak D match, TRBD2 (6 bases). The V gene lost 3 bases and the J gene lost 4 bases, with 12 bases spanning the gap. The CDR3 runs to 14 residues. Germline V gives CDR1 KGHSH, CDR2 LQKENI.

This chain uses TRBV13 with TRBJ1-4; TRBD1 matches at 9 bases. V lost 5 bases to trimming and J lost 8 bases; unmatched junction nucleotides: 6. The CDR3 is 14 residues long. The V gene's germline CDR1 is PRHDT and CDR2 FYEKMQ (reference sequence). For the CDR3, the DNA is TGTGCCAGCAGCCCAAGGACAGGGGAGGAAAAACTGTTTTTT. Its translation is CASSPRTGEEKLFF.

The chain has TRBV7-9 and TRBJ1-2; D may be TRBD1 (5 bases). Trimming cost V 5 bases and J 0 bases, with 16 bases left between them. The germline CDR1 and CDR2 sequences are SEHNR and FQNEAQ (reference sequence). This CDR3 comprises 16 residues. In nucleotides, the CDR3 is TGTGCCAGCAGCCCTACAACAGGATTAGCTAACTATGGCTACACCTTC. Amino acids: CASSPTTGLANYGYTF.

The gene calls are TRBV5-6 and TRBJ1-2, with a tentative D call TRBD1 (5 bases). V was cut by 0 bases and J by 8 bases, with 14 bases left in between. Germline CDR1 and CDR2: SGHDT and YYEEEE. The CDR3 loop spans 14 amino acids. CDR3 DNA: TGTGCCAGCAGCTTGGCCGGTGGAGGGGCGGGCTACACCTTC. This encodes CASSLAGGGAGYTF.

The chain carries TRBV20-1 and TRBJ2-3; D gene uncertain. Trimming left V 6 bases short and J 5 bases short, with 6 bases between. The CDR3 is 10 residues long. Germline assignment: CDR1 DFQATT and CDR2 SNEGSKA (reference sequence). The CDR3 region has the DNA TGCAGTGCCGTGGTAGATACGCAGTATTTT. It is translated as CSAVVDTQYF.

This sequence joins TRBV14 and TRBJ2-2; weak D call: TRBD2 (5 bases). Germline V lookup: CDR1 SGHDN, CDR2 FVKESK. This CDR3 has 15 amino acids. The V and J ends lost 2 bases and 5 bases respectively, with 12 bases between them. CDR3 nucleotide sequence: TGTGCCAGCAGCCAATTCTGGGGAGTTACCGGGGAGCTGTTTTTT. Amino acids: CASSQFWGVTGELFF.

Points on this clonotype: Since a much larger clone is just one base distant, this may be a read error. The CDR3 here is CASSSQGPEELFF. CDR3 DNA: TGTGCCAGCAGTTCGCAGGGTCCCGAGGAGCTGTTTTTT. This chain connects TRBV27 to TRBJ2-2; maybe TRBD1 (5 bases). The germline V and J ends were trimmed by 4 bases and 10 bases, with 13 bases remaining between them. The V gene's germline CDR1 is MNHEY and CDR2 SMNVEV (reference sequence). This CDR3 has 13 residues.

This clonotype has more than one count but fewer than ten. The J gene is TRBJ2-1, the V gene TRBV29-1; the D gene is possibly TRBD2 (5 bases). V was pared by 7 bases and J by 10 bases, with 17 bases between. The CDR3 is 12 amino acids. Germline lookup yields CDR1 SQVTM and CDR2 ANQGSEA. This CDR3 is CSAGWLAGEQFF. In DNA form, the CDR3 reads TGCAGCGCTGGGTGGCTAGCTGGCGAGCAGTTCTTC.

The CDR3 DNA reads as TGTGCCAGCAGCTTAAACTTAGGGGGAGATACGCAGTATTTT. This codes for CASSLNLGGDTQYF. The chain recombines TRBV7-8 with TRBJ2-3; D may be TRBD1 (6 bases). V was clipped by 2 bases and J by 5 bases, with 11 bases between them. The CDR3 spans 14 residues. Germline-derived CDR1 and CDR2 are SGHVS and FQNEAQ.

The CDR3, as DNA: TGTGCCAGCACCCTGGACTTCTACAATGAGCAGTTCTTC. It specifies CASTLDFYNEQFF. The chain employs TRBV28 and TRBJ2-1, with a tentative D call TRBD2 (5 bases). Trimming pared 7 bases from V and 3 bases from J, leaving 10 bases between. The CDR3 extends over 13 amino acids. Germline loops: CDR1 MDHEN, CDR2 SYDVKM. Together with reference TRBV28 and TRBJ2-1, the CDR3 gives the full variable domain: DVKVTQSSRYLVKRTGEKVFLECVQDMDHENMFWYRQDPGLGLRLIYFSYDVKMKEKGDIPEGYSVSREKKERFSLILESASTNQTSMYLCASTLDFYNEQFFGPGTRLTVL.

Only a few counts were recorded for this clonotype. Possible read error: a much larger clone is one base away. V gene TRBV29-1 combines with J gene TRBJ1-1; no clear D. Deletions cut 5 bases from V and 2 bases from J, with 6 bases between. From germline, CDR1 is SQVTM and CDR2 ANQGSEA. The CDR3 covers 11 residues. The CDR3 sequence is CSVRSNTEAFF. CDR3 nucleotide sequence: TGCAGCGTTAGGAGTAACACTGAAGCTTTCTTT.

On this clonotype itself: The germline gene is not matched at one end of the junction; a read error may be the cause. The chain joins TRBV12-3 or TRBV12-4 to TRBJ1-1; D unclear. The CDR3 is 11 residues long. CDR3 protein: CASVQNTEAFF. The CDR3 DNA follows: TGTGCCAGCGTCCAAAACACTGAAGCCTTCTTT.

The table lists this clonotype with a count of one. The chain couples TRBV27 to TRBJ1-4; D gene ambiguous. V was clipped by 5 bases and J by 5 bases, with 12 bases between them. This CDR3 has 14 amino acids. Germline loops: CDR1 MNHEY, CDR2 SMNVEV (reference sequence). CDR3 sequence: CASSPPGRNEKLFF. CDR3 sequence (DNA): TGTGCCAGCAGTCCACCCGGGAGAAATGAAAAACTGTTTTTT.

At least ten counts were recorded for this clonotype. V is TRBV3-1 and J is TRBJ1-5; D unresolved. The V and J ends lost 1 base and 3 bases respectively, with 7 bases between them. CDR1 LGHDT and CDR2 YNNKEL come from the germline V gene (reference sequence). CDR3 length: 14 residues. This chain's CDR3 is CASSQGHDNQPQHF. CDR3 nucleotide sequence: TGTGCCAGCAGCCAAGGACATGACAATCAGCCCCAGCATTTT.

In this sample, this clonotype turned up once. Germline and junction disagree at one end, which may indicate a read error. J is TRBJ1-5 and V is TRBV5-1; weak D call: TRBD1 (5 bases). Germline CDR1 reads SGHRS; CDR2 reads YFSETQ. The CDR3 loop spans 15 amino acids. This chain's CDR3 is CASSSYPGGDHPQHF. CDR3 bases: TGCGCCAGCAGCTCGTACCCCGGGGGTGATCATCCCCAGCATTTT.

The chain recombines TRBV20-1 with TRBJ1-3, with D uncertain. The germline V and J ends were trimmed by 1 base and 7 bases, with 5 bases remaining between them. Germline V CDR1 and CDR2: DFQATT, SNEGSKA (reference sequence). CDR3 length: 11 residues. The CDR3 DNA is TGCAGTGCTAGAGTCGGGAACACCATATATTTT. It encodes CSARVGNTIYF.

In this sample, this clonotype turned up a few times. The chain uses TRBV28 and TRBJ2-1; D perhaps matches TRBD1 (5 bases). This CDR3 has 13 residues. V was pared by 7 bases and J by 4 bases, with 11 bases between. Germline V gene sequence: CDR1 MDHEN, CDR2 SYDVKM. Here the CDR3 reads CASNPGRYNEQFF. The CDR3 DNA reads as TGTGCCAGCAACCCAGGGCGGTACAATGAGCAGTTCTTC. The complete variable domain, with remaining parts taken from reference TRBV28 and TRBJ2-1, reads DVKVTQSSRYLVKRTGEKVFLECVQDMDHENMFWYRQDPGLGLRLIYFSYDVKMKEKGDIPEGYSVSREKKERFSLILESASTNQTSMYLCASNPGRYNEQFFGPGTRLTVL.

The chain recombines TRBV20-1 with TRBJ2-5; D may be TRBD2 (5 bases). This CDR3 is built from 11 residues. Germline lookup yields CDR1 DFQATT and CDR2 SNEGSKA (reference sequence). Trimming took 4 bases from V and 5 from J, leaving 8 bases between them. The CDR3 bases are TGCAGTGCTACCGGGATGGAGACCCAGTACTTC. This translates into CSATGMETQYF.

In this sample, this clonotype turned up a few times. CDR3 nucleotide sequence: TGTGCCAGCAGTTACACCCTGGACAGGGGCGCTGAAGCTTTCTTT. Its translation: CASSYTLDRGAEAFF. This chain joins TRBV6-5 and TRBJ1-1; TRBD1 aligns across 9 bases. Germline CDR1 is MNHEY and CDR2 is SVGAGI. Unmatched junction bases numbered 7, after V lost 2 bases and J lost 6 bases. The CDR3 is 15 residues long.

The genes are TRBV9 and TRBJ2-1, with D possibly TRBD1 on 6 matching bases. Germline V lookup: CDR1 SGDLS, CDR2 YYNGEE. The CDR3 runs to 16 residues. The V end lost 0 bases, the J end lost 4 bases, and 14 bases lay between the germline ends. The CDR3 sequence: CASSVGTGIGYNEQFF. The CDR3 region has the DNA TGTGCCAGCAGCGTAGGAACAGGGATTGGGTACAATGAGCAGTTCTTC.

There are a few counts of this clonotype. The chain uses TRBV12-3 or TRBV12-4 and TRBJ1-2; D ambiguous. This CDR3 spans 12 amino acids. Deletions cut 5 bases from V and 7 bases from J, with 11 bases between. The CDR3 coding sequence is TGTGCCAGCAGTCCGACTTCGTCTGGCTACACCTTC. Protein: CASSPTSSGYTF.

V is TRBV11-3 and J is TRBJ1-1; 8 bases align to TRBD1. V trimming: 3 bases; J trimming: 0 bases; junction bases outside the gene matches: 6. The CDR3 extends over 16 amino acids. The germline CDR1 and CDR2 sequences are SGHNT and YENEEA. This CDR3 reads CASSLTGVILNTEAFF. CDR3 bases: TGTGCCAGCAGCTTGACAGGGGTTATCCTGAACACTGAAGCTTTCTTT. Supplemented by reference TRBV11-3 and TRBJ1-1, the full variable domain reads EAGVVQSPRYKIIEKKQPVAFWCNPISGHNTLYWYLQNLGQGPELLIRYENEEAVDDSQLPKDRFSAERLKGVDSTLKIQPAELGDSAVYLCASSLTGVILNTEAFFGQGTRLTVV.

The chain is built from TRBV5-1 and TRBJ2-1; D might be TRBD2 (5 bases). V lost 3 bases, J lost 0 bases, and 10 bases lay in between. CDR1 is SGHRS, CDR2 YFSETQ, per germline. The CDR3 covers 15 residues. CDR3 in DNA: TGCGCCAGCAGCTACGGGGATAGCTCCTACAATGAGCAGTTCTTC. Translation gives CASSYGDSSYNEQFF.

This clonotype was recorded at least ten times. The chain uses TRBV6-2 or TRBV6-3 and TRBJ1-5; D remains ambiguous. The CDR3 has 15 residues. Trimming shortened V by 8 bases and J by 0 bases, and 14 bases separated the two germline ends. CDR1 MNHEY and CDR2 SVGEGT come from the germline V gene. The CDR3 loop is CASGPLRISNQPQHF. As DNA, the CDR3 is TGTGCCAGCGGCCCCCTGAGGATTAGCAATCAGCCCCAGCATTTT.

This clonotype was seen a handful of times. The gene calls are TRBV5-6 and TRBJ2-1; the D gene is possibly TRBD1 (5 bases). Per germline, CDR1 SGHDT and CDR2 YYEEEE. V was clipped by 2 bases and J by 6 bases, with 18 bases between them. This CDR3 has 16 residues. CDR3 sequence (DNA): TGTGCCAGCAGCTTAGGTGGGCAGGGTCTTGCCAATGAGCAGTTCTTC. This gives the protein CASSLGGQGLANEQFF.

In its sample, this clonotype was seen a few times. V is TRBV15 and J is TRBJ2-7; possible D gene TRBD1, 6 bases. Trimming cost V 3 bases and J 5 bases, with 17 bases left between them. Germline CDR1 LNHNV, CDR2 YYDKDF (reference sequence). The CDR3 totals 15 residues. CDR3 in DNA: TGTGCCACCAGCAGTACTTTCACAGGGTCTAACGAGCAGTACTTC. This sequence encodes CATSSTFTGSNEQYF.

Only a few counts were recorded for this clonotype. The J gene is TRBJ1-5, the V gene TRBV6-1; D remains ambiguous. The CDR3 sequence is 12 residues long. V lost 6 bases, J lost 0 bases, and 3 bases lay in between. Germline lookup yields CDR1 MNHNS and CDR2 SASEGT. The CDR3 sequence: CASRHSNQPQHF. The CDR3 DNA reads as TGTGCCAGCAGGCATAGCAATCAGCCCCAGCATTTT.

This clonotype has only a few counts. This sequence joins TRBV18 and TRBJ1-2; D is ambiguous. CDR1 KGHSH and CDR2 LQKENI come from the germline V gene. Trimming pared 5 bases from V and 4 bases from J, leaving 11 bases between. This CDR3 is built from 13 residues. The CDR3: CASSIDGIYGYTF. CDR3 nucleotide sequence: TGTGCCAGCTCAATCGACGGCATCTATGGCTACACCTTC.

This chain connects TRBV11-2 to TRBJ2-5; possibly TRBD1 for D (5 bases). The CDR3 is 14 residues long. Germline V gene sequence: CDR1 SGHAT, CDR2 FQNNGV. Between the trimmed V and J ends, which lost 7 bases and 3 bases, there was a span of 15 bases. The DNA for the CDR3 is TGTGCCAGCAACTTTTGGGGCCAGGAAGAGACCCAGTACTTC. Translating gives CASNFWGQEETQYF.